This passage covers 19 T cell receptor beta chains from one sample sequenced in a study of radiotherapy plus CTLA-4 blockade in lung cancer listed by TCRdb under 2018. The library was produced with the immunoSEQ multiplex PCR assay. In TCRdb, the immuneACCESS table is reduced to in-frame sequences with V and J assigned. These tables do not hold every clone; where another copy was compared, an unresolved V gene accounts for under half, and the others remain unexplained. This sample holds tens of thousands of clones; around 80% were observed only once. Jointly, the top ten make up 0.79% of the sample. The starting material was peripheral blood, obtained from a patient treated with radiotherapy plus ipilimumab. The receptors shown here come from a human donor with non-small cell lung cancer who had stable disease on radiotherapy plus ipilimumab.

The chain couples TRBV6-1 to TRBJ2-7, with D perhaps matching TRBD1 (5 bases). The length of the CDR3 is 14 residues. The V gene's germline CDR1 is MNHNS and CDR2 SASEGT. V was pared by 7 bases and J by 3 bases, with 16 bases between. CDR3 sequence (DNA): TGTGCCAGCACCCCACGCCAGGGTAGCTACGAGCAGTACTTC. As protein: CASTPRQGSYEQYF.

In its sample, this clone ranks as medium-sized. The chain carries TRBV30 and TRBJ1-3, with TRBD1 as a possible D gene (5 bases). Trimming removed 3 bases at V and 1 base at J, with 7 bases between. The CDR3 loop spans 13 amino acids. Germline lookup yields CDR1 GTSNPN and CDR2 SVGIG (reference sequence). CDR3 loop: CAWSRGSGNTIYF. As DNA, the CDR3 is TGTGCCTGGAGCCGGGGGTCTGGAAACACCATATATTTT.

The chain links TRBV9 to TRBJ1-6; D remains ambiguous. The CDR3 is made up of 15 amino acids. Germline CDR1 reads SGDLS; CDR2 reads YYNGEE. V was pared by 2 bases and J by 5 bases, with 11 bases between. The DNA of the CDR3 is TGTGCCAGCAGCGTTCAGGACCCTGATAATTCACCCCTCCACTTT. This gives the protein CASSVQDPDNSPLHF.

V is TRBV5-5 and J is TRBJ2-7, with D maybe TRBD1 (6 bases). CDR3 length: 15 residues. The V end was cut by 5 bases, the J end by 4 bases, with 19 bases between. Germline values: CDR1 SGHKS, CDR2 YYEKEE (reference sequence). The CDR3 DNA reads TGTGCCAGCAGTACAGGGTCGGCCCTGAGGTACGAGCAGTACTTC. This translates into CASSTGSALRYEQYF.

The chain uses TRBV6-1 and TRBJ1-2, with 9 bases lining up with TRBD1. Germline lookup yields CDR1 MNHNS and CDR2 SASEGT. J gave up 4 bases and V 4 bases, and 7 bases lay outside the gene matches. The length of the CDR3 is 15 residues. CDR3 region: CASSVQGALGYGYTF. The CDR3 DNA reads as TGTGCCAGCAGTGTACAGGGGGCGCTGGGCTATGGCTACACCTTC.

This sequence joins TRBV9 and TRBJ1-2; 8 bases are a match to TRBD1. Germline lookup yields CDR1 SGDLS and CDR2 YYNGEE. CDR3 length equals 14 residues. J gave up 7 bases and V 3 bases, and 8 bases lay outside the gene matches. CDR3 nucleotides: TGTGCCAGCAGCGCAGACGACAGGGGAAGTGGCTACACCTTC. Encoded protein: CASSADDRGSGYTF.

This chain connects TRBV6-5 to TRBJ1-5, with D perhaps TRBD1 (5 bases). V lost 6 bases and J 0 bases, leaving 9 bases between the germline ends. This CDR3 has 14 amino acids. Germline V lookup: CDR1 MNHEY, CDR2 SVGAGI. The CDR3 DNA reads TGTGCCAGCAGCCGGGACGCTAGCAATCAGCCCCAGCATTTT. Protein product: CASSRDASNQPQHF.

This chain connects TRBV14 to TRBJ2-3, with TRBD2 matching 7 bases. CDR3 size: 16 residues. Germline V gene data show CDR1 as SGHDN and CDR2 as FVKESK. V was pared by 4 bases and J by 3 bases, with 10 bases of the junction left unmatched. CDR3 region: CASSLGDYPRTDTQYF. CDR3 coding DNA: TGTGCCAGCAGCCTCGGGGACTACCCTCGGACAGATACGCAGTATTTT.

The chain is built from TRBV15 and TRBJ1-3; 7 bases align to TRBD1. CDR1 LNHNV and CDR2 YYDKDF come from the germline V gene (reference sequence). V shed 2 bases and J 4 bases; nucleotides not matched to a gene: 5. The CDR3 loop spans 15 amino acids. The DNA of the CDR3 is TGTGCCACCAGCAGAAAAACAGGGGTAGGAAACACCATATATTTT. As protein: CATSRKTGVGNTIYF.

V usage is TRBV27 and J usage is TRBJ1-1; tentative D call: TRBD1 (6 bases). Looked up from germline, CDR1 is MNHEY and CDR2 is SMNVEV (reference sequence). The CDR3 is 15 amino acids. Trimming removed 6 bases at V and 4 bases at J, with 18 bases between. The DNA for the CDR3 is TGTGCCAGCAGGCGATCCAGGGGTTCCGGCACTGAAGCTTTCTTT. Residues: CASRRSRGSGTEAFF.

This CDR3 is CASSLWQDRTETQYF. The CDR3 coding sequence is TGTGCCAGCAGTTTATGGCAGGATCGGACGGAGACCCAGTACTTC. The chain uses TRBV27 and TRBJ2-5; D is uncertain. This CDR3 contains 15 residues. V was trimmed by 1 base and J by 5 bases, leaving 14 bases between them. Germline V gene lookup returns CDR1 MNHEY and CDR2 SMNVEV (reference sequence).

CDR3 amino acids: CSVGPGTDTQYF. DNA for the CDR3: TGCAGCGTTGGGCCAGGCACAGATACGCAGTATTTT. V is TRBV29-1 and J is TRBJ2-3; D ambiguous. Deletions cut 4 bases from V and 1 base from J, with 6 bases between. The CDR3 sequence is 12 residues long. From germline, CDR1 is SQVTM and CDR2 ANQGSEA.

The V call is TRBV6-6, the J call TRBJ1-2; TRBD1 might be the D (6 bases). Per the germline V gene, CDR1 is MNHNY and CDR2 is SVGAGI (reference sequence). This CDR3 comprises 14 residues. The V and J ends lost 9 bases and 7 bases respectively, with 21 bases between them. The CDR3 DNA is TGTGCCAGTACCCCCCAGGGGCAGAAAGGTGGCTACACCTTC. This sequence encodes CASTPQGQKGGYTF.

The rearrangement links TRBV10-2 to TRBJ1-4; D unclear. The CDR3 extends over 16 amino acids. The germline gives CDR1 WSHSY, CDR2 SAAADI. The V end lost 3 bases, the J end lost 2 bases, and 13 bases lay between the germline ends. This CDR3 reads CASSDKGKWTNEKLFF. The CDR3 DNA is TGCGCCAGCAGTGACAAAGGGAAATGGACTAATGAAAAACTGTTTTTT.

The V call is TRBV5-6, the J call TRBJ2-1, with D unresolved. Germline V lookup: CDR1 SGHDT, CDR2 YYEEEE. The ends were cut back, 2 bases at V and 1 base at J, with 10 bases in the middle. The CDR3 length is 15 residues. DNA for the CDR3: TGTGCCAGCAGCTTAGGGCTAACATCCTACAATGAGCAGTTCTTC. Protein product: CASSLGLTSYNEQFF.

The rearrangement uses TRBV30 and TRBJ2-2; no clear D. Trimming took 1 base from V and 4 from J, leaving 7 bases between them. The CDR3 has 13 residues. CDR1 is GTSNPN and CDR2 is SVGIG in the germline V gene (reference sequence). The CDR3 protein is CAWSGSSTGELFF. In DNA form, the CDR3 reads TGTGCCTGGAGTGGAAGTTCCACCGGGGAGCTGTTTTTT.

The DNA of the CDR3 is TGTGCCAGTAGAGAACGGGGGGGGACAGATACGCAGTATTTT. This gives the protein CASRERGGTDTQYF. The gene calls are TRBV19 and TRBJ2-3; 8 positions match TRBD2. Germline V CDR1 and CDR2: LNHDA, SQIVND (reference sequence). This CDR3 has 14 residues. J lost 3 bases, V lost 6 bases, and 5 bases had no gene match.

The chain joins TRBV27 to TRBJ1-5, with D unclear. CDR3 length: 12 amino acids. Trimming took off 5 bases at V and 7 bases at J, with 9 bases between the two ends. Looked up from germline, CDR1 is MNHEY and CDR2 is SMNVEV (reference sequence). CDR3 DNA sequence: TGTGCCAGCAGTCCCCTAGGACAGCCCCAGCATTTT. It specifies CASSPLGQPQHF.

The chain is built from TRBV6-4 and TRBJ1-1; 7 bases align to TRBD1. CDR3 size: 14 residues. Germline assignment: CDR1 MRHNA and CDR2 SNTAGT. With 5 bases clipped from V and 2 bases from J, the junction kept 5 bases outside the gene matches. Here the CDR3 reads CASSRDSRNTEAFF. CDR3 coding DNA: TGTGCCAGCAGTCGGGACAGCCGCAACACTGAAGCTTTCTTT.